These 9 T cell receptor beta chains originate from one sample sequenced in a study of T cell repertoires in cytomegalovirus infection. TCRdb reanalysed the reads using MiXCR and keeps one entry per CDR3 protein. The data show fewer than 200,000 distinct CDR3 sequences, approximately 15% seen once. Sequenced: PBMCs. The receptors derive from a human donor in good health (CMV status not recorded). Some clones in this sample may be carry-over from other donors' samples.

This clonotype was recorded a few times. The chain is built from TRBV18 and TRBJ2-4; D may be TRBD1 (5 bases). V was pared by 0 bases and J by 4 bases, with 16 bases between. Germline CDR1 is KGHSH and CDR2 is LQKENI. This CDR3 is built from 17 residues. CDR3 DNA: TGTGCCAGCTCACCACCGACAGCCCCTTTGCAGAAAAACATTCAGTACTTC. Encoded protein: CASSPPTAPLQKNIQYF. The full variable domain, rest sourced from reference TRBV18 and TRBJ2-4, is NAGVMQNPRHLVRRRGQEARLRCSPMKGHSHVYWYRQLPEEGLKFMVYLQKENIIDESGMPKERFSAEFPKEGPSILRIQQVVRGDSAAYFCASSPPTAPLQKNIQYFGAGTRLSVL.

In this sample, this clonotype turned up many times. This sequence joins TRBV7-2 and TRBJ2-7, with TRBD1 matching over 11 bases. Germline lookup yields CDR1 SGHTA and CDR2 FQGNSA. The CDR3 totals 14 residues. Trimming removed 5 bases from V and 9 bases from J; junction bases left unmatched: 9. The CDR3 sequence is CASSPGQGAVPQYF. CDR3 DNA: TGTGCCAGCAGCCCAGGACAGGGGGCCGTCCCGCAGTACTTC.

The V and J genes are TRBV28 and TRBJ2-1; D is perhaps TRBD1 (5 bases). There are 14 residues in the CDR3. V shed 3 bases and J shed 5 bases, with 11 bases lying between them. The germline V gene has CDR1 MDHEN and CDR2 SYDVKM. CDR3 protein: CASSLTRAHNEQFF. DNA of the CDR3: TGTGCCAGCAGTTTGACCAGGGCTCACAATGAGCAGTTCTTC.

This clonotype was counted a few times. The genes are TRBV2 and TRBJ2-7, with 8 bases lining up with TRBD2. CDR1 SNHLY and CDR2 FYNNEI come from the germline V gene. The CDR3 totals 15 residues. Trimming removed 3 bases from V and 2 bases from J; junction bases left unmatched: 6. The CDR3 spells CASSDGAGVTYEQYF. CDR3 in DNA: TGTGCCAGCAGTGATGGAGCGGGAGTCACCTACGAGCAGTACTTC.

The J gene is TRBJ1-2, the V gene TRBV4-2; no definite D call. The CDR3 has 13 residues. Germline CDR1 reads LGHNA; CDR2 reads YNFKEQ. Trimming pared 4 bases from V and 2 bases from J, leaving 8 bases between. CDR3 in amino acids: CASSLVPNYGYTF. Here the CDR3 DNA reads TGTGCCAGCAGCCTGGTGCCAAACTATGGCTACACCTTC.

In its sample, this clonotype was seen many times. The rearrangement joins TRBV7-2 to TRBJ2-2; D remains unclear. V was cut by 1 base and J by 6 bases, with 9 bases left in between. CDR1 and CDR2 from the germline V gene are SGHTA and FQGNSA. CDR3 length: 14 amino acids. The CDR3 spells CASSLEFSSGELFF. CDR3 coding DNA: TGTGCCAGCAGCTTAGAGTTCTCTTCCGGGGAGCTGTTTTTT. The whole variable domain, filled in from reference TRBV7-2 and TRBJ2-2, reads GAGVSQSPSNKVTEKGKDVELRCDPISGHTALYWYRQSLGQGLEFLIYFQGNSAPDKSGLPSDRFSAERTGGSVSTLTIQRTQQEDSAVYLCASSLEFSSGELFFGEGSRLTVL.

Many counts were recorded for this clonotype. The CDR3 sequence: CASSYDASGSSYNEQFF. CDR3 bases: TGTGCCAGCAGTTACGATGCTAGCGGGAGCTCCTACAATGAGCAGTTCTTC. This chain connects TRBV6-2 or TRBV6-3 to TRBJ2-1; 10 bases are a match to TRBD2. J gave up 0 bases and V 2 bases, and 4 bases lay outside the gene matches. Germline V lookup: CDR1 MNHEY, CDR2 SVGEGT. The CDR3 length is 17 residues.

This clonotype was found many times. CDR3 sequence: CAIRGRSSYEQYF. The CDR3 DNA reads as TGTGCCATCAGGGGCAGGTCTTCCTACGAGCAGTACTTC. The rearrangement joins TRBV10-3 to TRBJ2-7, with D hard to call. This CDR3 is 13 amino acids long. V lost 6 bases, J lost 1 base, and 10 bases lay in between. In germline, CDR1 is ENHRY, CDR2 SYGVKD.

The J gene is TRBJ2-7, the V gene TRBV29-1, with D perhaps matching TRBD2 (6 bases). This CDR3 is 15 amino acids long. The germline gives CDR1 SQVTM, CDR2 ANQGSEA. V was shortened by 2 bases and J by 1 base, with 15 bases between the two germline ends. The CDR3, as DNA: TGCAGCGTTGAAAATGGACTATCCGAATCCTACGAGCAGTACTTC. Residues: CSVENGLSESYEQYF.